This T cell receptor beta chain originates from a study of control samples from healthy donors and cancer patients. Assay: immunoSEQ multiplex PCR; the TCRdb copy retains only in-frame clones and omits some. The sample holds roughly 130,000 clones, under 95% seen once. The V gene's germline CDR1 is SGHRS and CDR2 YFSETQ. V lost 0 bases, J lost 3 bases, and 12 bases lay in between. This CDR3 spans 15 amino acids. The rearrangement joins TRBV5-1 to TRBJ1-1; D uncertain. The sequence was obtained from a man aged 50-60 years with head and neck cancer. Sequences were obtained from PBMCs. The CDR3 coding sequence is TGCGCCAGCAGCTTGGGAGGTCCCCACTACACTGAAGCTTTCTTT. It translates to CASSLGGPHYTEAFF.